This is a list of T cell receptor beta chains from one sample in a study of Ad26.COV2.S vaccination and SARS-CoV-2 variants. TCRdb's copy holds only in-frame clones and misses some; the assay was immunoSEQ multiplex PCR. Of a few hundred thousand clones in the sample, around four fifths were seen once. The specimen comprised peripheral blood, sampled in a trial of Ad26.COV2.S vaccine versus placebo. Receptor source: a person aged 18-65 years who received the Ad26.COV2.S COVID-19 vaccine or a placebo. Each CDR3 is given with its conserved first and last residue. A D gene is named only where the DNA matches it firmly. Only some rows state a clone size, as once, few, many or a class for expanded clones.

d_call	v_call	j_call	clone_size	cdr3_aa	cdr3_nt
TRBD1	TRBV5-1	TRBJ1-4	NA	CASGSQGGTNEKLFF	TGCGCCAGCGGATCACAGGGGGGGACTAATGAAAAACTGTTTTTT
NA	TRBV6-6	TRBJ1-2	NA	CASSPREVARRAANYGYTF	TGTGCCAGCAGTCCCCGAGAGGTGGCCAGAAGAGCAGCTAACTATGGCTACACCTTC
NA	TRBV7-2	TRBJ2-7	NA	CASSLGASANEQYF	TGTGCCAGCAGCTTAGGGGCCTCGGCTAACGAGCAGTACTTC
NA	TRBV7-9	TRBJ1-1	few	CASSVTGQAFF	TGTGCCAGCAGCGTGACAGGTCAGGCTTTCTTT
NA	TRBV13	TRBJ2-1	NA	CASSLGTYNEQFF	TGTGCCAGCAGCTTAGGGACCTACAATGAGCAGTTCTTC
NA	TRBV5-6	TRBJ1-4	NA	CASSHTTVNEKLFF	TGTGCCAGCAGCCACACAACGGTTAATGAAAAACTGTTTTTT
NA	TRBV24-1	TRBJ2-1	NA	CATSDSGTGGTRNEQFF	TGTGCCACCAGTGATTCGGGAACAGGTGGTACGCGTAATGAGCAGTTCTTC
NA	TRBV19	TRBJ1-2	few	CASRLGTEGWYGYTF	TGTGCCAGTCGACTAGGCACAGAGGGATGGTATGGCTACACCTTC
TRBD1	TRBV9	TRBJ1-3	NA	CASSVGPGQGDTIYF	TGTGCCAGCAGCGTAGGGCCGGGACAGGGGGACACCATATATTTT
NA	TRBV11-3	TRBJ2-2	NA	CASSSRSGPDTGELFF	TGTGCCAGCAGCTCGCGGTCGGGTCCGGACACCGGGGAGCTGTTTTTT
NA	TRBV25-1	TRBJ1-1	NA	CASSEHGRHAEAFF	TGTGCCAGCAGTGAACATGGACGGCACGCTGAAGCTTTCTTT
NA	TRBV11-3	TRBJ1-2	NA	CASSLGPLPGYGYTF	TGTGCCAGCAGCTTAGGGCCCCTCCCCGGCTATGGCTACACCTTC
NA	TRBV20-1	TRBJ1-6	NA	CSASSGGRNSPLHF	TGCAGTGCTAGTTCCGGGGGACGTAATTCACCCCTCCACTTT
NA	TRBV19	TRBJ2-5	NA	CASSIKLLQETQYF	TGTGCCAGTAGTATAAAGCTATTACAAGAGACCCAGTACTTC
NA	TRBV11-2	TRBJ2-7	NA	CASSLARVYEQYF	TGTGCCAGCAGCTTAGCCAGGGTCTACGAGCAGTACTTC
NA	TRBV19	TRBJ1-3	NA	CASSIDRQGTGNTIYF	TGTGCCAGTAGTATAGATCGTCAGGGGACTGGAAACACCATATATTTT
NA	TRBV4-3	TRBJ1-1	NA	CASSQAYTMNTEAFF	TGCGCCAGCAGCCAAGCCTACACCATGAACACTGAAGCTTTCTTT
NA	TRBV3-1/TRBV3-2	TRBJ2-1	once	CASSQDWGAYNEQFF	TGTGCCAGCAGCCAAGACTGGGGGGCCTACAATGAGCAGTTCTTC
NA	TRBV10-3	TRBJ2-7	NA	CAINQPGHSEQYF	TGTGCCATAAACCAACCGGGGCACTCCGAGCAGTACTTC
NA	TRBV4-2	TRBJ1-3	NA	CASSQLVISGNTIYF	TGTGCCAGCAGCCAGCTGGTGATCTCTGGAAACACCATATATTTT
TRBD1	TRBV6-1	TRBJ2-7	NA	CASSEANRGTYEQYF	TGTGCCAGCAGTGAAGCTAACAGGGGCACCTACGAGCAGTACTTC
NA	TRBV30	TRBJ2-7	few	CAWSGSSGTSTYEQYF	TGTGCCTGGAGTGGGAGTTCCGGGACTTCCACCTACGAGCAGTACTTC
NA	TRBV4-1	TRBJ2-1	NA	CASSLAWYNEQFF	TGCGCCAGCAGCCTAGCGTGGTACAATGAGCAGTTCTTC
NA	TRBV28	TRBJ1-2	NA	CASSPPPGGGYGYTF	TGTGCCAGCAGTCCACCCCCGGGAGGGGGTTATGGCTACACCTTC
NA	TRBV21-1	TRBJ2-7	NA	CASSTRTGRHEQYF	TGTGCCAGCAGCACAAGGACAGGGAGGCACGAGCAGTACTTC
NA	TRBV27	TRBJ2-1	NA	CASTGALSSYNEQFF	TGTGCCAGCACAGGAGCGCTGAGCTCCTACAATGAGCAGTTCTTC
TRBD2	TRBV5-4	TRBJ2-7	NA	CASSWAGGPEEQYF	TGTGCCAGCAGCTGGGCGGGAGGGCCAGAAGAGCAGTACTTC